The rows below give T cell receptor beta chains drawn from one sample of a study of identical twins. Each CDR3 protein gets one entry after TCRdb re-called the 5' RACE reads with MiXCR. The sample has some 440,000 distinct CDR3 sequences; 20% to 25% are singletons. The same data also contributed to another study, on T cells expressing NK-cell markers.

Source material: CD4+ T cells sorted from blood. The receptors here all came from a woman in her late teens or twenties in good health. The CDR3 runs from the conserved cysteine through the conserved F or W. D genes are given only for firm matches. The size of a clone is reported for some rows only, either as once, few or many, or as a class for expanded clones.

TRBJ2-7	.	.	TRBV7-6	TGTGCCAGCAGCGGGGTTGGCGGGGCTTACGAGCAGTACTTC	CASSGVGGAYEQYF
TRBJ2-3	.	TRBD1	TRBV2	TGTGCCAGCAGTCTAGACAGGGGGCTTGGAGATACGCAGTATTTT	CASSLDRGLGDTQYF
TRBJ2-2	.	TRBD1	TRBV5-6	TGTGCCAGCAGCGGGACTGACAGGGGGCCCGGGGAGCTGTTTTTT	CASSGTDRGPGELFF
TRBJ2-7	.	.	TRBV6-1	TGTGCCAGCAGTAGGAGGGACCGGGATACCCACGAGCAGTACTTC	CASSRRDRDTHEQYF
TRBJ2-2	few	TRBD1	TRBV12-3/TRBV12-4	TGTGCCAGCCTGACAGGGTCGGGCACCGGGGAGCTGTTTTTT	CASLTGSGTGELFF
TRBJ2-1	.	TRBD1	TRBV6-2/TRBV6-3	TGTGCCAGCAGTTACACCCGACAGGGAGAGATTGAGCAGTTCTTC	CASSYTRQGEIEQFF
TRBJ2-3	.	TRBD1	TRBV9	TGTGCCAGCAGTCCGGGACAGGGGTTAGATACGCAGTATTTT	CASSPGQGLDTQYF
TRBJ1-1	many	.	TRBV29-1	TGCAGCGTTCACCCTCAGGGGACTGAAGCTTTCTTT	CSVHPQGTEAFF
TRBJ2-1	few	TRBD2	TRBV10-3	TGTGCCATCAGTGGGGGACTAGCGTACGAGCAGTTCTTC	CAISGGLAYEQFF
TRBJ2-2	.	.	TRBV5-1	TGCGCCAGCAGCTTGGCCAGCAGCAAATTGGGCACCGGGGAGCTGTTTTTT	CASSLASSKLGTGELFF
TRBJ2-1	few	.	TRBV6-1	TGTGCCAGCAACCCCATAGGGAGTAGCCACAATGAGCAGTTCTTC	CASNPIGSSHNEQFF
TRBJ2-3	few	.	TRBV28	TGTGCCAGCAAACCCGGTAACACAGATACGCAGTATTTT	CASKPGNTDTQYF
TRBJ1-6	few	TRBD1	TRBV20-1	TGCAGTGCTAGGGGACAGGGGAATTCACCCCTCCACTTT	CSARGQGNSPLHF
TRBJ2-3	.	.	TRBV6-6	TGTGCCAGCCTGTACGCTAGCACAGATACGCAGTATTTT	CASLYASTDTQYF
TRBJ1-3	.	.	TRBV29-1	TGCAGCGTGGCCAAGGGGCGGGGGACGACTGGAAACACCATATATTTT	CSVAKGRGTTGNTIYF
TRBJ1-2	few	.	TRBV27	TGTGCCAGCAGCCCTCCGCGAGGGAACTATGGCTACACCTTC	CASSPPRGNYGYTF
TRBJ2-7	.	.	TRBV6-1	TGTGCCAGCAGTGAAGATCTTTACTACGAGCAGTACTTC	CASSEDLYYEQYF
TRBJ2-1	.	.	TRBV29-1	TGCAGCGTTGAAGAGGGATACTCCTACAATGAGCAGTTCTTC	CSVEEGYSYNEQFF
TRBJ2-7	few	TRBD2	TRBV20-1	TGCAGTGCGAGAACCGGGACTAGCGGGGCTCAATCCTACGAGCAGTACTTC	CSARTGTSGAQSYEQYF
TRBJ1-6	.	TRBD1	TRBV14	TGTGCCAGCAGCCTCTGGGACAGCCTTAATTCACCCCTCCACTTT	CASSLWDSLNSPLHF
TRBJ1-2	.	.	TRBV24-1	TGTGCCACCAGTGACCGACAGGCTAACTATGGCTACACCTTC	CATSDRQANYGYTF
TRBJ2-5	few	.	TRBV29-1	TGCAGCGTTGGTCCGGGGGAAGAGACCCAGTACTTC	CSVGPGEETQYF
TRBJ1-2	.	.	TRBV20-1	TGCAGTGCTAGAGCCGGGACTGAGGCTCGAGGCTACACCTTC	CSARAGTEARGYTF
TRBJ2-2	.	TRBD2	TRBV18	TGTGCCAGCTCACCATCCCGACTAGCTTTTAACACCGGGGAGCTGTTTTTT	CASSPSRLAFNTGELFF
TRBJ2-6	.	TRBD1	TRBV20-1	TGCAGTGCTAGGGATTTGGGCAGGGGGCGAGGGGCCAACGTCCTGACTTTC	CSARDLGRGRGANVLTF
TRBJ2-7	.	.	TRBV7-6	TGTGCCAGCAGCTTAGTCCTCAGAACAGGGCGCCACTCCTACGAGCAGTACTTC	CASSLVLRTGRHSYEQYF
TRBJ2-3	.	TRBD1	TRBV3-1	TGTGCCAGCGTGGGACAGCCTGAAGATACGCAGTATTTT	CASVGQPEDTQYF
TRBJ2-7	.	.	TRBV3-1	TGTGCCAGCAGACTCGGAGGGAACGAGCAGTACTTC	CASRLGGNEQYF
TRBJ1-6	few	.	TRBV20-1	TGCAGTGCTAGACCCGGACAGAATAATTCACCCCTCCACTTT	CSARPGQNNSPLHF
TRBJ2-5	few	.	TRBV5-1	TGCGCCAGCAGCAGGGACGATCACGAGACCCAGTACTTC	CASSRDDHETQYF
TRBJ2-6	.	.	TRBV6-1	TGTGCCAGCAGTGTGAGGACTATGACTACTGGGGCCAACGTCCTGACTTTC	CASSVRTMTTGANVLTF
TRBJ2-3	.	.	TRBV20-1	TGCAGTGCGATTGGGGACTCCACAGATACGCAGTATTTT	CSAIGDSTDTQYF